The 7 T cell receptor beta chains in this list originate from one sample, sequenced in a study of T cells in Graves' hyperthyroidism and ophthalmopathy. Amplification targeted TCR beta CDR3 regions from RNA transcripts. The primer set for the first-round RT-PCR of the TCR CDR3 was HTBI. MiXCR, applied by TCRdb to the multiplex PCR reads, yields one record per CDR3 protein. This table has more than 550,000 distinct CDR3 sequences, roughly a sixth appearing once. Sequences were obtained from blood. Receptors originate from a man aged 50 to 59 with Graves' hyperthyroidism.

The sample holds many counts of this clonotype. The chain employs TRBV20-1 and TRBJ2-5; 7 bases align to TRBD2. The CDR3 has 14 residues. Germline CDR1 DFQATT, CDR2 SNEGSKA (reference sequence). The J segment lost 0 bases and the V segment lost 5 bases, leaving 6 bases of the junction unmatched. The CDR3 loop reads CSAGLAVDQETQYF. The CDR3 DNA follows: TGCAGTGCTGGGCTAGCGGTAGACCAAGAGACCCAGTACTTC.

The sample holds many counts of this clonotype. The chain uses TRBV3-1 and TRBJ2-1; 9 nucleotides match TRBD2. This CDR3 spans 16 amino acids. Germline CDR1 reads LGHDT; CDR2 reads YNNKEL (reference sequence). Trimming cost V 4 bases and J 4 bases; bases outside gene matches: 8. CDR3 protein: CASSRASGIPYNEQFF. The CDR3 DNA is TGTGCCAGCAGCCGAGCTAGCGGGATCCCATACAATGAGCAGTTCTTC.

This clonotype occurred many times. The chain is built from TRBV28 and TRBJ2-7; perhaps TRBD1 as D (6 bases). This CDR3 comprises 14 residues. V dropped 7 bases and J dropped 2 bases, with 15 bases sitting between them. The germline gives CDR1 MDHEN, CDR2 SYDVKM. Written as DNA, the CDR3 is TGTGCCAGCAAGGGGCAGGGGCTAACCTACGAGCAGTACTTC. Protein product: CASKGQGLTYEQYF.

In regard to this clonotype: This sequence may be a read error, since a much larger clone differs from it by one base. The chain employs TRBV28 and TRBJ2-1; weak D call: TRBD1 (5 bases). V was trimmed by 7 bases and J by 3 bases, leaving 13 bases between them. CDR1 is MDHEN and CDR2 is SYDVKM in the germline V gene. This CDR3 has 14 residues. The CDR3: CASTSTRGYNEQFF. The CDR3 nucleotides are TGTGCCAGCACCTCGACAAGGGGCTACAATGAGCAGTTCTTC.

This clonotype was observed a few times. The chain has TRBV4-1 and TRBJ2-1; 7 bases map to TRBD1. This CDR3 comprises 13 residues. In germline, CDR1 is MGHRA, CDR2 YSYEKL. Germline trimming cut 3 bases from V and 9 bases from J; bases unmatched to any gene: 5. The CDR3 here is CASSHKTGLEQFF. The CDR3 DNA reads as TGCGCCAGCAGCCACAAGACAGGGCTTGAGCAGTTCTTC.

In this sample, this clonotype turned up many times. This chain uses TRBV10-3 with TRBJ1-1; D unclear. This CDR3 comprises 13 residues. CDR1 is ENHRY and CDR2 is SYGVKD in the germline V gene. V was shortened by 7 bases and J by 4 bases, with 13 bases between the two germline ends. CDR3 residues: CAITPDPLTEAFF. The DNA for the CDR3 is TGTGCCATCACCCCGGACCCGCTCACTGAAGCTTTCTTT.

The rearrangement uses TRBV27 and TRBJ2-7, with 11 bases that match TRBD1. Germline V gene sequence: CDR1 MNHEY, CDR2 SMNVEV (reference sequence). V was clipped by 2 bases and J by 4 bases; unmatched bases: 4. CDR3 length: 15 amino acids. CDR3 sequence (DNA): TGTGCCAGCAGTTTAAAGGGACAGGGGGTTTACGAGCAGTACTTC. It encodes CASSLKGQGVYEQYF.